This T cell receptor (beta chain) was retrieved from a study of blood T cell repertoires in COVID-19. Background on the study: PBMCs, B-cell-depleted T cells, or T cells provided the cDNA or gDNA that made up the material.

CDR1 is SGHTS and CDR2 is YDEGEE in the germline V gene. The CDR3 sequence is 17 residues long. V lost 4 bases to trimming and J lost 0 bases; unmatched junction nucleotides: 8. Study processing details: Estimated nucleated cell counts came from reference gene primer amplification. Clones were sequenced by immunoSEQ multiplex PCR, and TCRdb holds only the in-frame ones, with some missing. That table supplies the V and J calls and clone size; D and trimming were determined from the DNA. The sample holds approximately 260,000 clones, more than 75% seen once. V and J are TRBV5-8 and TRBJ2-3; TRBD1 matches 10 bases. The receptor was isolated from an older woman with active or convalescent COVID-19. The sequencing input was peripheral blood. CDR3: CASSPGTGVVSTDTQYF. The CDR3 DNA follows: TGTGCCAGCAGCCCCGGGACAGGGGTTGTTAGCACAGATACGCAGTATTTT.